These T cell receptor beta chains were read from a single sample in a study of TIL therapy for anti-PD-1-resistant metastatic lung cancer. The assay was immunoSEQ multiplex PCR, and TCRdb's table has in-frame clones only and misses some. The sample yields about 19,000 clones, almost 80% seen once. The sample here was blood, taken at baseline. The receptors were sampled from a person aged 25-85 years with non-small cell lung cancer. Each CDR3 is given with its conserved first and last residue. The D gene is left open where the match is weak. The size field is filled for only some rows; it gives once, few, many or a size class.

D,size,V,J,DNA,CDR3
NA,NA,TRBV5-1,TRBJ1-3,TGCGCCAGCAGCTTGGAAGGGACGGCTGGAAACACCATATATTTT,CASSLEGTAGNTIYF
NA,NA,TRBV19,TRBJ1-6,TGTGCCAGCGGTATTCGGACCTTTAATTCACCCCTCCACTTT,CASGIRTFNSPLHF
NA,NA,TRBV25-1,TRBJ2-2,TGTGCCAGCAGTGACAGGCTGACCGGGGAGCTGTTTTTT,CASSDRLTGELFF
TRBD1,large,TRBV3-1/TRBV3-2,TRBJ1-1,TGTGCCAGCAGCCAAGATCGACAGGGTTGGACTGAAGCTTTCTTT,CASSQDRQGWTEAFF
TRBD2,NA,TRBV19,TRBJ2-1,TGTGCCAGCACGTCCGGGACTAGCAAATACTCCTACAATGAGCAGTTCTTC,CASTSGTSKYSYNEQFF
NA,NA,TRBV6-5,TRBJ1-2,TGTGCCAGCACAGGGGACCTATCTAATGGCTACACCTTC,CASTGDLSNGYTF
NA,NA,TRBV24-1,TRBJ2-1,TGTGCCACCAGTGATTTGCCCACTAGAGAAGGGAATGAGCAGTTCTTC,CATSDLPTREGNEQFF
TRBD1,NA,TRBV4-1,TRBJ1-2,TGCGCCAGCAGCCAAGATGACAGGGGCGGCTATGGCTACACCTTC,CASSQDDRGGYGYTF
TRBD2,NA,TRBV15,TRBJ2-5,TGTGCCACCAGCAGATCGGGACTAGCGGGTCAAGAGACCCAGTACTTC,CATSRSGLAGQETQYF
NA,NA,TRBV7-9,TRBJ2-1,TGTGCCAGCAGGGCCCCTGGGACTCCGACTGAGCAGTTCTTC,CASRAPGTPTEQFF
TRBD2,NA,TRBV7-2,TRBJ2-1,TGTGCCAGCAGCGCGCGCGCCGGGACTAGCGGGGGGCACAATGAGCAGTTCTTC,CASSARAGTSGGHNEQFF
NA,NA,TRBV15,TRBJ2-3,TGTGCCACCAGCAGTTTAAGCACAGATACGCAGTATTTT,CATSSLSTDTQYF
NA,few,TRBV9,TRBJ2-2,TGTGCCAGCAGCGAGGGGGGCACCGGGGAGCTGTTTTTT,CASSEGGTGELFF
NA,NA,TRBV4-2,TRBJ2-5,TGTGCCAGCAGCCAAGGTCACGCCAGGGGGGAAGAGACCCAGTACTTC,CASSQGHARGEETQYF
TRBD2,few,TRBV19,TRBJ2-1,TGTGCCAGTAGTATATCGGCGGGAGGGGCCTACAATGAGCAGTTCTTC,CASSISAGGAYNEQFF
NA,once,TRBV5-8,TRBJ2-5,TGTGCCACCAACAGGGCCCAAGAGACCCAGTACTTC,CATNRAQETQYF
NA,NA,TRBV4-1,TRBJ2-2,TGCGCCAGCAGCCAAGGGCCTGGCGGGGAGCTGTTTTTT,CASSQGPGGELFF
TRBD2,NA,TRBV18,TRBJ2-3,TGTGCCAGCTCACAAGGACTAGCCACCACTAGCACAGATACGCAGTATTTT,CASSQGLATTSTDTQYF
NA,NA,TRBV19,TRBJ1-5,TGTGCCAGTAGAAAGGGGTCGGGGGATCAGCCCCAGCATTTT,CASRKGSGDQPQHF
NA,NA,TRBV27,TRBJ1-2,TGTGCCAGCAGCGGACCAGGGAGATATGGCTACACCTTC,CASSGPGRYGYTF
NA,NA,TRBV21-1,TRBJ1-3,TGTGCCAGCAGCAAAGAGGGTTGGGCAGGGTTGGACACCATATATTTT,CASSKEGWAGLDTIYF
NA,NA,TRBV5-4,TRBJ2-3,TGTGCCAGCACCGTAGGGTGGGCAGTAAGCACAGATACGCAGTATTTT,CASTVGWAVSTDTQYF
TRBD1,NA,TRBV27,TRBJ2-2,TGTGCCAGCAGTAACAGGGGACCGAACACCGGGGAGCTGTTTTTT,CASSNRGPNTGELFF
NA,NA,TRBV19,TRBJ2-2,TGTGCCAGTAGTTTACAGGGAAGAAGGGCCGGGGAGCTGTTTTTT,CASSLQGRRAGELFF
TRBD1,NA,TRBV4-1,TRBJ2-1,TGCGCCAGCAGCCAAACCGGGACAGGGGGCAATGAGCAGTTCTTC,CASSQTGTGGNEQFF
NA,NA,TRBV24-1,TRBJ1-3,TGTGCCACCAGTGATTCAGGGATCTCTGGAAACACCATATATTTT,CATSDSGISGNTIYF
NA,few,TRBV20-1,TRBJ2-2,TGCAGTGTTGAGAACACCGGGGAGCTGTTTTTT,CSVENTGELFF
NA,NA,TRBV7-9,TRBJ2-3,TGTGCCAGCAGCTTAACGACGGGCACAGATACGCAGTATTTT,CASSLTTGTDTQYF
NA,few,TRBV7-3,TRBJ2-7,TGTGCCAGCAGCCCCCAAGGGTCCGGACTCTCAAGCCAGTACTTC,CASSPQGSGLSSQYF
NA,NA,TRBV7-3,TRBJ2-2,TGTGCCAGCAGCTTAACGTTTACGCCATTCACCGGGGAGCTGTTTTTT,CASSLTFTPFTGELFF
NA,NA,TRBV11-2,TRBJ2-3,TGTGCCAGCAGCTCCTTCAAGCGGGGCAGGGGAGATACGCAGTATTTT,CASSSFKRGRGDTQYF
NA,NA,TRBV18,TRBJ2-7,TGTGCCAGCTCACCCAGTACTCAGTACGAGCAGTACTTC,CASSPSTQYEQYF
NA,NA,TRBV24-1,TRBJ2-1,TGTGCCACCAGTGACCCGACCTACAATGAGCAGTTCTTC,CATSDPTYNEQFF
NA,NA,TRBV5-5,TRBJ2-2,TGTGCCAGCAGCCCGTTAGGGGGTCGCACCGGGGAGCTGTTTTTT,CASSPLGGRTGELFF
NA,NA,TRBV7-9,TRBJ1-2,TGTGCCAGCAGCTTAGCCACAGGGCCGGGAGGCTACACCTTC,CASSLATGPGGYTF
TRBD2,NA,TRBV6-6,TRBJ2-7,TGTGCCAGCAGTTACTCGGGAGGGCCAGGGGAGCAGTACTTC,CASSYSGGPGEQYF
TRBD1,NA,TRBV28,TRBJ1-3,TGTGCCAGCAGAGACAGGGGCTCTGGAAACACCATATATTTT,CASRDRGSGNTIYF
NA,NA,TRBV6-5,TRBJ1-1,TGTGCCAGCAGCCTGGGAGGTAACACTGAAGCTTTCTTT,CASSLGGNTEAFF
NA,NA,TRBV11-3,TRBJ2-2,TGTGCCAGCAGTGCTAGCCAGACCGGGGAGCTGTTTTTT,CASSASQTGELFF
NA,NA,TRBV9,TRBJ1-2,TGTGCCAGCAGTCCTTCAGGGTCCCACAATGGCTACACCTTC,CASSPSGSHNGYTF
NA,once,TRBV3-1/TRBV3-2,TRBJ2-1,TGTGCCAGCAGCCAGTTCGGCCGTTACAATGAGCAGTTCTTC,CASSQFGRYNEQFF
TRBD1,once,TRBV19,TRBJ2-2,TGTGCCACCCGGGACAGGGGGCACACCGGGGAGCTGTTTTTT,CATRDRGHTGELFF
TRBD2,few,TRBV5-1,TRBJ2-6,TGCGCCAGCAGCTTTAGGACTAGCCGGGAGCTCTATCTCTCTGGGGCCAACGTCCTGACTTTC,CASSFRTSRELYLSGANVLTF
TRBD2,NA,TRBV9,TRBJ2-1,TGTGCCAGTGGATCAGCGGGGGAACATGAGCAGTTCTTC,CASGSAGEHEQFF
TRBD1,NA,TRBV3-1/TRBV3-2,TRBJ2-7,TGTGCCAGCAGCCGGACAGGGGGTTACGAGCAGTACTTC,CASSRTGGYEQYF
TRBD2,once,TRBV7-6,TRBJ2-7,TGTGCCAGCAGCGCTCGACTAGCGGGGGGTACCTACGAGCAGTACTTC,CASSARLAGGTYEQYF
TRBD1,NA,TRBV11-2,TRBJ2-5,TGTGCCAGCAGCTTAGGCCGGTGGACAGGGCAAGAGACCCAGTACTTC,CASSLGRWTGQETQYF
NA,NA,TRBV11-2,TRBJ1-2,TGTGCCAGCAGCATCCAGGGCGGGAGACGGGGCTACACCTTC,CASSIQGGRRGYTF
NA,NA,TRBV7-2,TRBJ1-2,TGTGCCAGCAGTCAATATTCCGGGAGCTACACCTTC,CASSQYSGSYTF
TRBD1,NA,TRBV5-4,TRBJ2-1,TGTGCCACCAAGCAGGGACAGGGAATTAATAATGAGCAGTTCTTC,CATKQGQGINNEQFF
NA,NA,TRBV3-1/TRBV3-2,TRBJ2-7,TGTGCCAGCAGCCTCGTATCCAGCGGGTCTACTAGCGAGCAGTACTTC,CASSLVSSGSTSEQYF
TRBD1,NA,TRBV2,TRBJ1-2,TGTGCCAGCAGACCTGACAGGGCCTTTCGCTACACCTTC,CASRPDRAFRYTF
TRBD2,NA,TRBV7-2,TRBJ2-1,TGTGCCAGCAGCCCGACCGGACTAGCGGGGTCTAATGAGCAGTTCTTC,CASSPTGLAGSNEQFF
TRBD1,NA,TRBV5-4,TRBJ2-3,TGTGCCAGCAGCTTGGGGACAGGGGGCGGTGGCACAGATACGCAGTATTTT,CASSLGTGGGGTDTQYF